This T cell receptor beta chain was captured by sequencing in a study of T cell responses to AZD1222 COVID-19 vaccine. Germline V gene data show CDR1 as MNHEY and CDR2 as SVGEGT. This CDR3 contains 14 residues. Trimming shortened V by 1 base and J by 6 bases, and 13 bases separated the two germline ends. Here immunoSEQ multiplex PCR was the method, and the copy in TCRdb shows in-frame clones only, minus some. The sample lists over 95,000 clones, approximately 90% seen once, with roughly 4.5% in the top ten. The sample here was peripheral blood, taken on day 0 of AZD1222 vaccination. The chain has TRBV6-2 or TRBV6-3 and TRBJ2-7; tentative D call: TRBD2 (5 bases). The source is an adult in good health. The CDR3 reads CASSYYRRGPEQYF. The CDR3 DNA is TGTGCCAGCAGTTACTATCGGAGAGGGCCCGAGCAGTACTTC.